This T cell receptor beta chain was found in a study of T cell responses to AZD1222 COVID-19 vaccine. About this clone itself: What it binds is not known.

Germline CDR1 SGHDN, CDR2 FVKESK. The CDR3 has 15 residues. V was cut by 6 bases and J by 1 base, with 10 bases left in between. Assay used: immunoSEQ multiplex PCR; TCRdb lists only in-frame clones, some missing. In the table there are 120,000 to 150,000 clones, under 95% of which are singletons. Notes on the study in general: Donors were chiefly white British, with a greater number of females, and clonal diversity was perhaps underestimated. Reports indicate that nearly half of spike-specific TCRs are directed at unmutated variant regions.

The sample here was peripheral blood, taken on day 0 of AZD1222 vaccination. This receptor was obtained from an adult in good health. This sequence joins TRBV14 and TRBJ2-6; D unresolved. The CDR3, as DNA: TGTGCCAGCAGGTCCTTCGGGTCTGGGGCCAACGTCCTGACTTTC. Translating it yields CASRSFGSGANVLTF.